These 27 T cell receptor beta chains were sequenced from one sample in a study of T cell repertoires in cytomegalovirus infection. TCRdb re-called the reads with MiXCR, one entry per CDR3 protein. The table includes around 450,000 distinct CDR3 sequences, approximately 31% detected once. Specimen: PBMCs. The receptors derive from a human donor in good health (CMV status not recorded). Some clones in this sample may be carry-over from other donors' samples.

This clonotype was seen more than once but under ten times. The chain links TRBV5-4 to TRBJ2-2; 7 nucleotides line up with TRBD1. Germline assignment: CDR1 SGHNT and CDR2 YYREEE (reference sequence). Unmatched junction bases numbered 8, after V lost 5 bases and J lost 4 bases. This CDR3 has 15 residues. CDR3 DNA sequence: TGTGCCAGCAGGCGGACAGGACGGACCACCGGGGAGCTGTTTTTT. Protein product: CASRRTGRTTGELFF.

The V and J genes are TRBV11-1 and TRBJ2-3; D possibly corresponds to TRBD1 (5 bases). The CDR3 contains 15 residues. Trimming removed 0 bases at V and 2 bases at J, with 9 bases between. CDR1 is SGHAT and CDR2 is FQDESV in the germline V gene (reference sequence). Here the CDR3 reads CASSLARTNTDTQYF. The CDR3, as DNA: TGTGCCAGCAGCTTAGCGCGGACAAACACAGATACGCAGTATTTT.

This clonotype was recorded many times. The CDR3 loop reads CASSLVRTSGETQYF. CDR3 coding DNA: TGTGCCAGCAGCTTAGTGAGGACTAGCGGGGAGACCCAGTACTTC. The rearrangement links TRBV7-2 to TRBJ2-5; 11 bases are a match to TRBD2. The CDR3 extends over 15 amino acids. Germline CDR1 SGHTA, CDR2 FQGNSA. V was clipped by 1 base and J by 5 bases; unmatched bases: 3.

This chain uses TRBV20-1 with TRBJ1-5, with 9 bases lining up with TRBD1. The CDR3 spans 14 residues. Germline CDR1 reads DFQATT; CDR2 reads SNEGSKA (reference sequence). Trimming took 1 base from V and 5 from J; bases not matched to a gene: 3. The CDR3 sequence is CSARARDRDQPQHF. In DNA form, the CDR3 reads TGCAGTGCTAGAGCGAGGGACAGGGATCAGCCCCAGCATTTT.

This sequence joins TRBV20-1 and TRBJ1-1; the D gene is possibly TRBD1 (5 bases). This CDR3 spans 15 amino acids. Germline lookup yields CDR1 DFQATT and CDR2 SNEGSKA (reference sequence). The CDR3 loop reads CRGLGVGVPSQEAFF. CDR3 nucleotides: TGCAGAGGCCTAGGGGTGGGGGTTCCCTCGCAGGAAGCTTTCTTT.

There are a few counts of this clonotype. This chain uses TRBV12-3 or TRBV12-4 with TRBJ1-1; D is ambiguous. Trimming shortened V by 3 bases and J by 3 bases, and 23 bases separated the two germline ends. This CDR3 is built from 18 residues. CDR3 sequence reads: CASSFSGSSTTFDTEAFF. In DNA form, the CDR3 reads TGTGCCAGCAGTTTTTCAGGCTCCTCGACCACGTTTGACACTGAAGCTTTCTTT.

Here the CDR3 DNA reads TGTGCCAGCAGTGATTCTCCCCAGGTGAAGCATCCCCAGCATTTT. Translated, it gives CASSDSPQVKHPQHF. The chain carries TRBV6-1 and TRBJ1-5; D remains ambiguous. The CDR3 is made up of 15 amino acids. V was pared by 3 bases and J by 10 bases, with 19 bases between. From germline, CDR1 is MNHNS and CDR2 SASEGT.

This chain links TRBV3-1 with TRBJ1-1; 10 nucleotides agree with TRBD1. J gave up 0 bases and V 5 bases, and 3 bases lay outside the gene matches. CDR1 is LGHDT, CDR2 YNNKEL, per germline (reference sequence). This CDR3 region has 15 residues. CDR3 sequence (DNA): TGTGCCAGCAGCGGACAGGGGGTAGTGAACACTGAAGCTTTCTTT. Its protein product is CASSGQGVVNTEAFF.

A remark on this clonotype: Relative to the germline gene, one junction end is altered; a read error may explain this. The CDR3 loop reads CASRGTTGKSYEHYF. The CDR3 region has the DNA TGTGCCAGCAGGGGGACTACAGGAAAATCCTACGAGCATTACTTC. The chain recombines TRBV27 with TRBJ2-7; 7 nucleotides agree with TRBD2. CDR3 length equals 15 residues. The germline gives CDR1 MNHEY, CDR2 SMNVEV (reference sequence).

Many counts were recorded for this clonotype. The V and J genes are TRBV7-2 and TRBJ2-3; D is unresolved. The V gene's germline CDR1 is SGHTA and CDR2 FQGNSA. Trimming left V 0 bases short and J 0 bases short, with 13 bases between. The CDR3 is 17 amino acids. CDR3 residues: CASSLAWLDSSTDTQYF. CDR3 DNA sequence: TGTGCCAGCAGCTTAGCTTGGCTAGACTCTAGCACAGATACGCAGTATTTT. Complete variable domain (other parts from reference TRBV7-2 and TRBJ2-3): GAGVSQSPSNKVTEKGKDVELRCDPISGHTALYWYRQSLGQGLEFLIYFQGNSAPDKSGLPSDRFSAERTGGSVSTLTIQRTQQEDSAVYLCASSLAWLDSSTDTQYFGPGTRLTVL.

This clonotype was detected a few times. In DNA form, the CDR3 reads TGTGCCACCAACATCAGCTCCTATAATTCACCCCTCCACTTT. Its protein product is CATNISSYNSPLHF. The chain uses TRBV3-1 and TRBJ1-6; D gene ambiguous. CDR3 length: 14 residues. Trimming removed 10 bases from V and 0 bases from J, with 10 bases in between. Germline values: CDR1 LGHDT, CDR2 YNNKEL (reference sequence).

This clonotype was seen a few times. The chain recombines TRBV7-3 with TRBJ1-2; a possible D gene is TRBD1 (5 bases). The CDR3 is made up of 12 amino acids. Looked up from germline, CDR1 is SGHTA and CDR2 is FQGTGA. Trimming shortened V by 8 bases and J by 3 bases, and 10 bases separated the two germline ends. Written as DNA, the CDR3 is TGTGCCAGCGGGGGACTATACTATGGCTACACCTTC. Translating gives CASGGLYYGYTF.

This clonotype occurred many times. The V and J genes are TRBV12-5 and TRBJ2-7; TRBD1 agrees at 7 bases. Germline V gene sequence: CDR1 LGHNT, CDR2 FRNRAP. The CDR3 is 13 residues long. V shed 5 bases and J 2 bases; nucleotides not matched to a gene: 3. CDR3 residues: CASGPDRAYEQYF. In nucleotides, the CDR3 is TGTGCTAGTGGTCCCGACAGGGCCTACGAGCAGTACTTC.

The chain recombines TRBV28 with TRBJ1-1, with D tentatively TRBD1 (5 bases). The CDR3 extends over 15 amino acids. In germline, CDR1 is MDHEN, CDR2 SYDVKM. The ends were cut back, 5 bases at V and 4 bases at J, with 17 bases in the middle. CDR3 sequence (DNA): TGTGCCAGCAGTCCAAGCTTAGGGGACGGCACTGAAGCTTTCTTT. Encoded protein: CASSPSLGDGTEAFF.

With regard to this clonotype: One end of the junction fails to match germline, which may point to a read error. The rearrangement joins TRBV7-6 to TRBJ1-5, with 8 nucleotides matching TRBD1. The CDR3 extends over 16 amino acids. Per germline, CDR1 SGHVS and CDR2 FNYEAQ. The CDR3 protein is CACSPGQGPGNQPQHF. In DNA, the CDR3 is TGTGCCTGCAGCCCAGGACAGGGTCCTGGCAATCAGCCCCAGCATTTT. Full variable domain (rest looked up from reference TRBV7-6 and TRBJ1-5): GAGVSQSPRYKVTKRGQDVALRCDPISGHVSLYWYRQALGQGPEFLTYFNYEAQQDKSGLPNDRFSAERPEGSISTLTIQRTEQRDSAMYRCACSPGQGPGNQPQHFGDGTRLSIL.

CDR3 in amino acids: CSAAVASGVGDTQYF. The CDR3, as DNA: TGCAGTGCAGCCGTCGCTAGCGGGGTGGGAGATACGCAGTATTTT. This chain connects TRBV20-1 to TRBJ2-3, with TRBD2 matching over 9 bases. Germline trimming cut 6 bases from V and 5 bases from J; bases unmatched to any gene: 12. The CDR3 contains 15 residues. Germline assignment: CDR1 DFQATT and CDR2 SNEGSKA (reference sequence).

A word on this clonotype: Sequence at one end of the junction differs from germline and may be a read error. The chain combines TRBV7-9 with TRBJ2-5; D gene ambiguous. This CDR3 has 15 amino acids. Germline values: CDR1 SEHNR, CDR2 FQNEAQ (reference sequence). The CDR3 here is CYSSFRPPRVETQHF. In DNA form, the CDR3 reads TGTTACAGCAGCTTTCGTCCCCCCCGGGTAGAGACCCAGCACTTC.

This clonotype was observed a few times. CDR3 nucleotides: TGTGCCAGCAGTGAAAGGGGTCGCCAGGGGGCCAACCAACCTAAATCAGATACGCAGTATTTT. This encodes CASSERGRQGANQPKSDTQYF. This rearrangement joins TRBV25-1 to TRBJ2-3, with 8 bases identical to TRBD1. Germline V gene sequence: CDR1 MGHDK, CDR2 SYGVNS. V shed 2 bases and J 4 bases; nucleotides not matched to a gene: 23. There are 21 residues in the CDR3.

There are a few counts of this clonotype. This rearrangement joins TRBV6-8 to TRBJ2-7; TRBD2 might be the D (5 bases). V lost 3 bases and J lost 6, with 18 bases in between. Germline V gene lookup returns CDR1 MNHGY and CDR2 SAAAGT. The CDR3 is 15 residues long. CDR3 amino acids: CASSYESGPRGEQYF. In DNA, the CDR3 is TGTGCCAGCAGTTATGAGTCAGGCCCCCGGGGCGAGCAGTACTTC.

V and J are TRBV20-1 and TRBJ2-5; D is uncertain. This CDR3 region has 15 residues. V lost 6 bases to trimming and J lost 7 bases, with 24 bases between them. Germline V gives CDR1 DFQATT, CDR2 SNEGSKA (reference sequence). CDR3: CSAPSPGSRFPTQYF. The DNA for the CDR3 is TGCAGTGCCCCCTCTCCAGGAAGCCGTTTTCCGACCCAGTACTTC.

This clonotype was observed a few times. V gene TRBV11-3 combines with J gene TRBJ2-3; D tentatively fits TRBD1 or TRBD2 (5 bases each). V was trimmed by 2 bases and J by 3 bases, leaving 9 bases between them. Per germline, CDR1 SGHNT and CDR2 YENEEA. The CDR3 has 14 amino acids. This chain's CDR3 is CASSLLGGTDTQYF. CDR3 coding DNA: TGTGCCAGCAGCTTACTTGGGGGAACAGATACGCAGTATTTT.

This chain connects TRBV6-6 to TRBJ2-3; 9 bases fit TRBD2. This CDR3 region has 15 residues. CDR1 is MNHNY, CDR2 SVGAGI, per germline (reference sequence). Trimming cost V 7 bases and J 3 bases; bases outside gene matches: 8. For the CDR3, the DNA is TGTGCCAGCACCAACGGGGCGGGGGGGACAGATACGCAGTATTTT. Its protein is CASTNGAGGTDTQYF.

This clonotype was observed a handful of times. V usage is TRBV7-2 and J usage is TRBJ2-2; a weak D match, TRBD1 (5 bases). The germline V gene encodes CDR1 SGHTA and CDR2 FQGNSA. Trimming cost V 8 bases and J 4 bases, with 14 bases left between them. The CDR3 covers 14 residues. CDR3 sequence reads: CASAPPGRTGELFF. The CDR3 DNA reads TGTGCCAGCGCCCCTCCAGGGCGCACCGGGGAGCTGTTTTTT.

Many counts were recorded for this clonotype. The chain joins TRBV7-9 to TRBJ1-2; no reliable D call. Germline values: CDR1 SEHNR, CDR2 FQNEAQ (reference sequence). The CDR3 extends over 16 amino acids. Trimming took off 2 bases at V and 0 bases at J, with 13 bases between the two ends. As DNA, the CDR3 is TGTGCCAGCAGCTTATTCTCCACAGAGACTAACTATGGCTACACCTTC. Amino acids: CASSLFSTETNYGYTF.

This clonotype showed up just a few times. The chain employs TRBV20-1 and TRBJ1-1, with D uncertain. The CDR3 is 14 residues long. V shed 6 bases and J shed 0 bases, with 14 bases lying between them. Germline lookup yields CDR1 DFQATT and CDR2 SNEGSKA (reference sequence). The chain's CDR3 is CSAIPRRMNTEAFF. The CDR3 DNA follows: TGCAGTGCCATCCCTCGACGGATGAACACTGAAGCTTTCTTT.

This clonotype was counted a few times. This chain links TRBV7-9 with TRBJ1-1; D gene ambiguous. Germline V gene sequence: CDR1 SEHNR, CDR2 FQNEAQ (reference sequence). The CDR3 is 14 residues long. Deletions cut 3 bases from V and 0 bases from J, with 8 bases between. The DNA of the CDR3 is TGTGCCAGCAGCTTGGCCACTATGAACACTGAAGCTTTCTTT. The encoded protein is CASSLATMNTEAFF.

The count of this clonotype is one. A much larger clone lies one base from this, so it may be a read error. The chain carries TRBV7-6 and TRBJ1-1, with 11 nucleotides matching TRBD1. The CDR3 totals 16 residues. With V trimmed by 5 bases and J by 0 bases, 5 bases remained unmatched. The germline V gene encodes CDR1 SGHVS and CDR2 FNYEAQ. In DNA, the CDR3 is TGTGCCAGCAGCGCGGGACAGGGGGGTTTGAACACTGAAGCTTTCTTT. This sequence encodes CASSAGQGGLNTEAFF.